The rows below give T cell receptor beta chains drawn from one sample of a study of blood T cell repertoires in COVID-19. Sequencing used immunoSEQ multiplex PCR; TCRdb keeps in-frame clones, though not all of them. Of about 150,000 clones in the sample, around 76% were seen once. The specimen was peripheral blood. The receptors come from a man aged 55 to 70 with acute or convalescent COVID-19. Each CDR3 is given with its conserved first and last residue. Fields, in order: clone size, D gene, V gene, J gene, CDR3 protein, CDR3 DNA. A D gene is named only where the DNA matches it firmly. Size tells how often a clone was seen (once, few, many) or the class of an expanded clone, and some rows leave it out.

.	.	TRBV6-5	TRBJ2-5	CASSGGGQGETQYF	TGTGCCAGCAGCGGCGGGGGTCAGGGGGAGACCCAGTACTTC
.	.	TRBV19	TRBJ1-4	CASSGGATNEKLFF	TGTGCCAGTTCGGGGGGGGCGACTAATGAAAAACTGTTTTTT
.	TRBD2	TRBV5-1	TRBJ2-1	CASNPPGLAGGGEQFF	TGCGCCAGCAACCCTCCGGGACTAGCGGGAGGAGGTGAGCAGTTCTTC
few	TRBD1	TRBV5-1	TRBJ1-2	CASSFRQGGEDGYTF	TGCGCCAGCAGCTTTCGACAGGGGGGAGAGGATGGCTACACCTTC
.	.	TRBV3-1/TRBV3-2	TRBJ2-7	CASKDTGVAEQYF	TGTGCCAGCAAAGATACGGGAGTAGCCGAGCAGTACTTC
.	.	TRBV5-1	TRBJ2-7	CASSQQGFIPYEQYF	TGCGCCAGCAGCCAACAGGGTTTTATTCCCTACGAGCAGTACTTC
.	.	TRBV2	TRBJ2-7	CASSESADPTYEQYF	TGTGCCAGCAGTGAATCAGCGGATCCTACCTACGAGCAGTACTTC
.	TRBD2	TRBV11-3	TRBJ2-1	CASSVGGLVDNEQFF	TGTGCCAGCAGCGTAGGGGGACTAGTGGACAATGAGCAGTTCTTC
few	.	TRBV5-1	TRBJ2-6	CASSPYSGANVLTF	TGCGCCAGCAGTCCCTACTCTGGGGCCAACGTCCTGACTTTC
.	TRBD1	TRBV5-1	TRBJ2-5	CASSRDRDQETQYF	TGCGCCAGCAGCAGGGACAGGGACCAAGAGACCCAGTACTTC
.	.	TRBV18	TRBJ2-7	CASSPNSYEQYF	TGTGCCAGCTCACCAAACAGCTACGAGCAGTACTTC
.	TRBD2	TRBV7-9	TRBJ2-3	CASSSRVAGNEYF	TGTGCCAGCAGCTCCCGGGTAGCGGGAAATGAGTATTTT
few	.	TRBV27	TRBJ2-2	CASSLRGGPNTGELFF	TGTGCCAGCAGTTTGCGGGGTGGGCCGAACACCGGGGAGCTGTTTTTT
.	.	TRBV5-4	TRBJ2-7	CASRSRLSEQYF	TGTGCCAGCAGATCCCGATTGAGCGAGCAGTACTTC
.	TRBD1	TRBV3-1/TRBV3-2	TRBJ2-2	CASSPVAGQGSTNTGELFF	TGTGCCAGCAGCCCCGTAGCGGGACAGGGGTCTACAAACACCGGGGAGCTGTTTTTT
once	.	TRBV15	TRBJ1-4	CATSYGHNEKLFF	TGTGCCACCAGCTATGGACATAATGAAAAACTGTTTTTT
.	.	TRBV5-1	TRBJ1-6	CASSKIQQGPNSPLHF	TGCGCCAGCAGCAAGATACAACAGGGCCCAAATTCACCCCTCCACTTT
.	TRBD1	TRBV7-2	TRBJ2-5	CASSLGGTGYQETQYF	TGTGCCAGCAGCTTAGGGGGGACAGGTTACCAAGAGACCCAGTACTTC
.	.	TRBV5-1	TRBJ1-6	CASAGDATSPLHF	TGCGCCTCCGCGGGGGACGCTACTTCACCCCTCCACTTT
.	.	TRBV9	TRBJ2-7	CASSVEASTYEQYF	TGTGCCAGCAGCGTGGAAGCTAGCACCTACGAGCAGTACTTC
.	TRBD2	TRBV10-3	TRBJ2-7	CAISELAGASSYEQYF	TGTGCCATCAGTGAGCTAGCGGGAGCGAGCTCCTACGAGCAGTACTTC
once	.	TRBV18	TRBJ1-2	CASSPQAGGYTF	TGTGCCAGCTCACCACAAGCCGGTGGCTACACCTTC
.	.	TRBV6-5	TRBJ2-2	CASRVPNTGELFF	TGTGCCAGCCGGGTCCCGAACACCGGGGAGCTGTTTTTT
.	TRBD1	TRBV15	TRBJ2-1	CATSREKSGTGGNEQFF	TGTGCCACCAGCAGGGAGAAATCCGGGACAGGGGGAAATGAGCAGTTCTTC
.	TRBD2	TRBV9	TRBJ2-5	CASSATSGTETKETQYF	TGTGCCAGCAGCGCGACTAGCGGGACTGAGACTAAAGAGACCCAGTACTTC
few	.	TRBV4-2	TRBJ1-3	CASSQDPGVGRTIYF	TGTGCCAGCAGCCAAGATCCGGGAGTGGGACGAACCATATATTTT
.	TRBD2	TRBV7-2	TRBJ2-1	CASSWGLAGGNEQFF	TGTGCCAGCAGCTGGGGACTAGCGGGAGGTAATGAGCAGTTCTTC
few	TRBD2	TRBV5-1	TRBJ2-7	CASSLTTSAYSYEQYF	TGCGCCAGCAGCTTAACGACTAGCGCCTACTCCTACGAGCAGTACTTC
.	TRBD1	TRBV5-1	TRBJ1-1	CASSLGRTGVSEAFF	TGCGCCAGCAGCTTGGGGCGGACAGGGGTGTCTGAAGCTTTCTTT
.	.	TRBV30	TRBJ2-1	CAWSPSGSYNEQFF	TGTGCCTGGAGTCCGTCGGGATCTTACAATGAGCAGTTCTTC
.	.	TRBV18	TRBJ2-3	CASSPSGTDTQYF	TGTGCCAGCTCACCGTCGGGCACAGATACGCAGTATTTT
.	TRBD1	TRBV27	TRBJ1-1	CASSSGQAFEAFF	TGTGCCAGCAGTTCCGGACAGGCATTTGAAGCTTTCTTT
.	.	TRBV30	TRBJ2-1	CAWSTPGLLPNEQFF	TGTGCCTGGAGTACACCGGGACTCCTTCCCAATGAGCAGTTCTTC
.	.	TRBV28	TRBJ2-5	CASSSYPGGGQETQYF	TGTGCCAGCAGTTCCTACCCAGGGGGAGGACAAGAGACCCAGTACTTC
many	.	TRBV19	TRBJ1-2	CASSRQISSPYGYTF	TGTGCCAGTAGTAGGCAGATCTCATCTCCCTATGGCTACACCTTC
.	.	TRBV5-4	TRBJ2-3	CASSWRDTQYF	TGTGCCAGCAGCTGGCGGGATACGCAGTATTTT
.	TRBD2	TRBV5-4	TRBJ2-1	CASTRQASGSVEQFF	TGTGCCAGCACCCGTCAGGCTAGCGGGAGTGTTGAGCAGTTCTTC
.	.	TRBV6-4	TRBJ2-2	CASSPFGESTGELFF	TGTGCCAGCAGCCCGTTCGGGGAGAGCACCGGGGAGCTGTTTTTT
.	TRBD2	TRBV28	TRBJ2-5	CASSSWTSGSQETQYF	TGTGCCAGCAGTTCTTGGACTAGCGGGAGTCAAGAGACCCAGTACTTC
once	.	TRBV18	TRBJ2-2	CASSPGGAGTGELFF	TGTGCCAGCTCACCAGGGGGCGCGGGCACCGGGGAGCTGTTTTTT
.	.	TRBV27	TRBJ2-3	CASSLQSGPGSTQYF	TGTGCCAGCAGTTTACAGTCAGGTCCAGGAAGTACGCAGTATTTT
.	.	TRBV4-1	TRBJ2-7	CASSQDRGTASYEQYF	TGCGCCAGCAGCCAAGATCGCGGGACAGCATCCTACGAGCAGTACTTC
.	TRBD1	TRBV5-1	TRBJ2-7	CASSLGLPRQGAGYEQYF	TGCGCCAGCAGCTTGGGACTTCCGAGACAGGGGGCCGGCTACGAGCAGTACTTC
many	.	TRBV7-2	TRBJ1-2	CASSIGGLLYGYTF	TGTGCCAGCAGCATAGGCGGACTCCTCTATGGCTACACCTTC
.	TRBD2	TRBV3-1/TRBV3-2	TRBJ2-5	CASSQAWREGQETQYF	TGTGCCAGCAGCCAAGCATGGCGGGAGGGGCAAGAGACCCAGTACTTC
.	TRBD2	TRBV7-2	TRBJ2-3	CASSSGLAGGVDTQYF	TGTGCCAGCAGCTCCGGACTAGCGGGAGGGGTAGATACGCAGTATTTT
.	.	TRBV15	TRBJ2-3	CATSRQDTQYF	TGTGCCACCAGCAGACAAGATACGCAGTATTTT
.	TRBD2	TRBV10-2	TRBJ2-3	CASSEVGRDGDTQYF	TGCGCCAGCAGTGAGGTCGGGAGGGATGGAGATACGCAGTATTTT
once	.	TRBV5-1	TRBJ2-5	CASSLLEETQYF	TGCGCCAGCAGCTTGCTCGAAGAGACCCAGTACTTC
.	.	TRBV3-1/TRBV3-2	TRBJ1-5	CASSHINQPQHF	TGTGCCAGCAGCCATATCAATCAGCCCCAGCATTTT
.	TRBD2	TRBV2	TRBJ2-3	CASKGLAATDTQYF	TGTGCCAGCAAGGGACTAGCGGCCACAGATACGCAGTATTTT
.	.	TRBV5-1	TRBJ2-5	CASSLFTAQETQYF	TGCGCCAGCAGCTTGTTTACTGCCCAAGAGACCCAGTACTTC
.	TRBD2	TRBV29-1	TRBJ2-7	CSVQTWGGSYEQYF	TGCAGCGTTCAAACCTGGGGGGGCTCCTACGAGCAGTACTTC
.	.	TRBV2	TRBJ2-2	CASSPITGELFF	TGTGCCAGCAGTCCCATTACCGGGGAGCTGTTTTTT
.	TRBD1	TRBV5-1	TRBJ1-1	CASSLDRQGAGGSNTEAFF	TGCGCCAGCAGCTTGGACCGACAGGGGGCAGGGGGGTCGAACACTGAAGCTTTCTTT
.	TRBD1	TRBV7-2	TRBJ2-4	CASSFTGGQNIQYF	TGTGCCAGCAGCTTCACAGGGGGCCAAAACATTCAGTACTTC
few	.	TRBV28	TRBJ1-1	CASSPRWGVNTEAFF	TGTGCCAGCAGTCCCCGATGGGGGGTTAACACTGAAGCTTTCTTT
.	TRBD2	TRBV5-1	TRBJ2-7	CASSPTSGGYEQYF	TGCGCCAGCAGCCCTACTAGCGGGGGCTACGAGCAGTACTTC
few	.	TRBV23-1	TRBJ1-1	CASSHQQGSGAEAFF	TGCGCCAGCAGTCATCAACAGGGAAGTGGCGCTGAAGCTTTCTTT